The clone carrying this T cell receptor (beta chain) was seen ten or more times. The antigen is not known. The data originate from a study of CD8 T cells in ankylosing spondylitis. Study-wide points: Ankylosing spondylitis blood seemed to carry a telltale TCR beta motif made of roughly 8 highly homologous variants. According to the report, clones linked to the disease were significantly enriched in matched synovial fluid samples taken from ankylosing spondylitis patients.

Germline V gene lookup returns CDR1 MNHEY and CDR2 SVGEGT. V lost 2 bases and J 10 bases, leaving 6 bases between the germline ends. The CDR3 is made up of 11 amino acids. Scientists made TCR beta libraries using quantitative 5'-RACE with molecular barcodes. Each CDR3 protein gets one entry after TCRdb re-called the 5' RACE reads with MiXCR. Of 150,000 to 200,000 distinct CDR3 sequences in the sample, roughly 13% are singletons; the top ten hold 8% to 13%. The receptor's source is a female donor with ankylosing spondylitis or in good health (not recorded which). The sample taken for sequencing was blood, either unsorted or a sorted T cell fraction (not recorded which). The chain couples TRBV6-2 or TRBV6-3 to TRBJ2-1; D unresolved. The DNA for the CDR3 is TGTGCCAGCAGTTACCCCAGCGAGCAGTTCTTC. Its protein product is CASSYPSEQFF.